This is a list of T cell receptor beta chains from one sample in a study of cytomegalovirus exposure and HLA in healthy donors. Sequencing was performed with immunoSEQ multiplex PCR; in TCRdb, only in-frame clones are kept and a portion is missing. The data contain approximately 100,000 clones, more than 70% of them singletons. Sequenced: PBMCs. The receptors shown here come from a man aged 18 to 29 in good health and CMV-seropositive. Both conserved end residues are part of each CDR3. Each record gives: CDR3 protein, clone size, V gene. Rows may omit the clone size; those that give it use once, few, many or a size class.

CDR3 protein: CASRYRETGTFDSPLHF
clone size: few
V gene: TRBV19

CDR3 protein: CASSYRGRLW
clone size: once
V gene: TRBV21-1

CDR3 protein: CASSPTSDRTARNTEAFF
clone size: NA
V gene: TRBV23-1

CDR3 protein: CASSPGTGVSGQPQHF
clone size: NA
V gene: TRBV5-5

CDR3 protein: CASSQGSSNQPQHF
clone size: NA
V gene: TRBV27

CDR3 protein: CASSEGPGGPTGELFF
clone size: NA
V gene: TRBV6-1

CDR3 protein: CASSLIGDEQFF
clone size: once
V gene: TRBV9

CDR3 protein: CASSLGSERVSYEQYF
clone size: NA
V gene: TRBV13

CDR3 protein: CASSLVDEGTEAFF
clone size: NA
V gene: TRBV5-5

CDR3 protein: CASSLNAYYEQYF
clone size: NA
V gene: TRBV7-9

CDR3 protein: CASGGQEESNYGYTF
clone size: NA
V gene: TRBV28

CDR3 protein: CASSVRGTTGELFF
clone size: NA
V gene: TRBV9

CDR3 protein: CATSRGGVVNEQFF
clone size: NA
V gene: TRBV15

CDR3 protein: CASSFGLEQFF
clone size: NA
V gene: TRBV27

CDR3 protein: CASSRGTRENTEAFF
clone size: few
V gene: TRBV5-4

CDR3 protein: CASSEWDRATEAFF
clone size: NA
V gene: TRBV25-1

CDR3 protein: CASSVPAGRGRGWPQHF
clone size: NA
V gene: TRBV6-1

CDR3 protein: CASSSTKVAGGNEQFF
clone size: NA
V gene: TRBV11-2

CDR3 protein: CASSASGGNQPQHF
clone size: NA
V gene: TRBV18

CDR3 protein: CATSRTGGEQYF
clone size: few
V gene: TRBV15

CDR3 protein: CASSLYGNAEAFF
clone size: NA
V gene: TRBV18

CDR3 protein: CAWSVGALEETQYF
clone size: NA
V gene: TRBV30

CDR3 protein: CASSNRQGAYEQYF
clone size: NA
V gene: TRBV7-8

CDR3 protein: CASQGSSGNTIYF
clone size: few
V gene: TRBV10-3

CDR3 protein: CASSIRFDTEAFF
clone size: NA
V gene: TRBV19

CDR3 protein: CASSQDRASGGQETQYF
clone size: NA
V gene: TRBV4-2

CDR3 protein: CASSGPGGGGRDTEAFF
clone size: few
V gene: TRBV10-2

CDR3 protein: CASSPVPGSGVNQPQHF
clone size: NA
V gene: TRBV7-2

CDR3 protein: CASSRGLGGYEQYF
clone size: few
V gene: TRBV19

CDR3 protein: CATSGTGEVNYGYTF
clone size: once
V gene: TRBV15

CDR3 protein: CASSLQGGDEKLFF
clone size: few
V gene: TRBV13

CDR3 protein: CASSDPGTGSTGELFF
clone size: NA
V gene: TRBV9

CDR3 protein: CASRKGGERVYGYTF
clone size: NA
V gene: TRBV21-1

CDR3 protein: CASSLFGETGTGSEKLFF
clone size: NA
V gene: TRBV5-6

CDR3 protein: CASLTSGGLTTDTQYF
clone size: NA
V gene: TRBV10-2

CDR3 protein: CASSKSGGGYGYTF
clone size: NA
V gene: TRBV27

CDR3 protein: CASSGSGGIDTQYF
clone size: once
V gene: TRBV7-3

CDR3 protein: CASSLSVNYGYTF
clone size: NA
V gene: TRBV7-9

CDR3 protein: CASSQEAQGAYIETQYF
clone size: NA
V gene: TRBV14

CDR3 protein: CASRGTESSPLHF
clone size: NA
V gene: TRBV6-4